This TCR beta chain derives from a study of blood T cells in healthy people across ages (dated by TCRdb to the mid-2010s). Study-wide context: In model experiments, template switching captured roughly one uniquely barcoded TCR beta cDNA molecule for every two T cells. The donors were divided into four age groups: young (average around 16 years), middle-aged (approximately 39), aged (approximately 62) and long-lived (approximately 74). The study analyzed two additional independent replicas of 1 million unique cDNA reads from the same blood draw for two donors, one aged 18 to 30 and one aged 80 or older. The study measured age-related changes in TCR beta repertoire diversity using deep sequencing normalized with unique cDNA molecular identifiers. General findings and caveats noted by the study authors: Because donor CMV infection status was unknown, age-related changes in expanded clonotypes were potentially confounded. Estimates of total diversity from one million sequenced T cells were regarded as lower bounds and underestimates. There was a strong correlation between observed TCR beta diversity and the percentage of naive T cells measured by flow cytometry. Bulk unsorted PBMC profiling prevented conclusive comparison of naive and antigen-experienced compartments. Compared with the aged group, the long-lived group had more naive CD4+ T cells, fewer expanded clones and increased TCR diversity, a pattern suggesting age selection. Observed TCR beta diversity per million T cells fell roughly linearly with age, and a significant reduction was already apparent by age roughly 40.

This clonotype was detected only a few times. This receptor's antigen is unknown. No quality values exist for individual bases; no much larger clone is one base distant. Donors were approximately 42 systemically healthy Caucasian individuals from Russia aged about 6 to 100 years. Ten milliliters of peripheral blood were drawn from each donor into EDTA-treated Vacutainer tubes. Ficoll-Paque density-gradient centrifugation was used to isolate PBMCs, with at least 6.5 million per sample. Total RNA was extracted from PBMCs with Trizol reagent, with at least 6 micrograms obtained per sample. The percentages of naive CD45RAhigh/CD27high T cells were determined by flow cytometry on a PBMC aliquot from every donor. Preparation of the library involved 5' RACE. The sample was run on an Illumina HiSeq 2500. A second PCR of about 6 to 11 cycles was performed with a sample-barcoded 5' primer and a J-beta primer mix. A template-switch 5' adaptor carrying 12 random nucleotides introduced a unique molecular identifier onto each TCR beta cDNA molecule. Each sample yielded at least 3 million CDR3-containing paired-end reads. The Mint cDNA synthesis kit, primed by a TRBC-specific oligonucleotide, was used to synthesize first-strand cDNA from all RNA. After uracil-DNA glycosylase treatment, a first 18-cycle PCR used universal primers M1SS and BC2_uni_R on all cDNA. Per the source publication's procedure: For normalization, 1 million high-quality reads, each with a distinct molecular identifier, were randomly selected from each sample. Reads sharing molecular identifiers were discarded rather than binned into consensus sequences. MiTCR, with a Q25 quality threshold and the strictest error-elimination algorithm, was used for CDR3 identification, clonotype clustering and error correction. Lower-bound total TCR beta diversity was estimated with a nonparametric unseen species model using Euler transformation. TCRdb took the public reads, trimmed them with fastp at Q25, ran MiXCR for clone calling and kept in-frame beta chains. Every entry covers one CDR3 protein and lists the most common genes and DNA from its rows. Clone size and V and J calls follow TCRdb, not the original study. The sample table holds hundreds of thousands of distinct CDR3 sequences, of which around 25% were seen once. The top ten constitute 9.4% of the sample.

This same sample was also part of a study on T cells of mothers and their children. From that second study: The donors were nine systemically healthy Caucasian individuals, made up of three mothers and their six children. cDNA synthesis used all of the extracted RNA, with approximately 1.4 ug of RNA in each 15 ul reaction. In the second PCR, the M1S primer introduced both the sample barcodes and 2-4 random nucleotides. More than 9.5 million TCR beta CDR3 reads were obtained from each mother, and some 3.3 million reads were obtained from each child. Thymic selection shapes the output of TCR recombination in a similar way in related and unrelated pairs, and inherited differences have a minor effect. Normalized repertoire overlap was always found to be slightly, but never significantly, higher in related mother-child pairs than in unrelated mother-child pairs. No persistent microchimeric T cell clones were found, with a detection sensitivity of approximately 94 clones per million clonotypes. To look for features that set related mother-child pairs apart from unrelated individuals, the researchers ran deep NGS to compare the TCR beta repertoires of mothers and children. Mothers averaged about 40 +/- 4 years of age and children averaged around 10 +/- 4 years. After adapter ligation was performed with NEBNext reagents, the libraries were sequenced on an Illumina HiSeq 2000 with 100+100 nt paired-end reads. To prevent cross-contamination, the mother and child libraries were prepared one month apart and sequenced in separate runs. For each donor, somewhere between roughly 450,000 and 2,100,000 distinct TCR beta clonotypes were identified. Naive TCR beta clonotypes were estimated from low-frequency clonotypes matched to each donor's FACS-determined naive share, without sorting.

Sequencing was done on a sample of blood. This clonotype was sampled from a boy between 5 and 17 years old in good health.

In nucleotide form, the sequence is TGTGCCAGCGACCCCGGCGGGGTGGCCCAAGAGACCCAGTACTTC. Translated, this is CASDPGGVAQETQYF. This chain joins TRBV6-6 to TRBJ2-5; 6 matching bases give a weak D call of TRBD2. The germline ends are 17 bases apart after V is trimmed by 8 bases and J by 1 base. CDR1 and CDR2 (MNHNY, SVGAGI) derive from the germline V gene (reference sequence). The CDR3 contains 15 residues, cysteine and phenylalanine counted. The sequence is cut down to CDR3 DNA, 45 bases in frame from base 1.